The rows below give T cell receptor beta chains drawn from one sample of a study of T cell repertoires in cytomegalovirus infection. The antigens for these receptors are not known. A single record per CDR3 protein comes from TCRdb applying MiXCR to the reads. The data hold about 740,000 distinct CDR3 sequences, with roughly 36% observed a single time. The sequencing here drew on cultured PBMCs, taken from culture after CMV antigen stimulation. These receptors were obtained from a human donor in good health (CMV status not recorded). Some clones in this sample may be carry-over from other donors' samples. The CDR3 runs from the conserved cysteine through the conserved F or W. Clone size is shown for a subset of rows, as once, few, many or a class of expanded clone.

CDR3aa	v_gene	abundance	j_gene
CASSRTMYEQFF	TRBV6-6	.	TRBJ2-1
CATIRREKLFF	TRBV7-9	.	TRBJ1-4
CASSRTAGGNTIYF	TRBV12-3/TRBV12-4	.	TRBJ1-3
CASSDDPQTQYF	TRBV6-2/TRBV6-3	.	TRBJ2-5
CASSSGQGGTQYF	TRBV7-2	many	TRBJ2-5
CASSSPTGVGYNEQFF	TRBV6-1	few	TRBJ2-1
CASSEPSGQDRHF	TRBV2	.	TRBJ1-5
CASSQDRARVFSGANVLTF	TRBV4-3	few	TRBJ2-6
CASSYNRVESPLHF	TRBV6-5	.	TRBJ1-6
CASSYSQDSLQRSEAFF	TRBV6-5	.	TRBJ1-1
CASSRWGAVQPQHF	TRBV6-6	few	TRBJ1-5
CASSPSEGRNEQFF	TRBV7-2	.	TRBJ2-1
CAWHRGVNTEAFF	TRBV30	.	TRBJ1-1
CASSPSGTASYEQYF	TRBV7-8	few	TRBJ2-7
CASSQDESPGNTIYF	TRBV4-3	.	TRBJ1-3
CAISESSGSLEQYF	TRBV10-3	.	TRBJ2-7
CASYSSGNTIYF	TRBV6-5	few	TRBJ1-3
CATLADNEQFF	TRBV10-3	.	TRBJ2-1
CASRRGTYEQYF	TRBV6-2/TRBV6-3	.	TRBJ2-7
CASTHGLHSNQPQHF	TRBV6-2/TRBV6-3	.	TRBJ1-5
CASSPTRAVDKNIQYF	TRBV7-9	few	TRBJ2-4
CASSLLGRVEEKLFF	TRBV7-9	few	TRBJ1-4
CASRDSMDQPQHF	TRBV2	.	TRBJ1-5
CASRTGQTTYGNTIYF	TRBV6-1	few	TRBJ1-3
CASLGLQGVRGSADTQYF	TRBV28	.	TRBJ2-3
CASSSTGFVTDTQYF	TRBV12-3/TRBV12-4	.	TRBJ2-3
CASSADTSGYNEQFF	TRBV10-2	.	TRBJ2-1
CASSQGRGGNTEAFF	TRBV7-8	few	TRBJ1-1
CASRDRERDTQYF	TRBV25-1	few	TRBJ2-3
CASSLRPDRGPDTQYF	TRBV11-2	many	TRBJ2-3
CASSYLAPGQGLQPQHF	TRBV6-5	.	TRBJ1-5
CASSLDRAGNQPQHF	TRBV7-2	many	TRBJ1-5
CATSRVDRAYNEQYF	TRBV15	few	TRBJ2-7
CASSQRLGWDTQYF	TRBV4-2	.	TRBJ2-3
CASRGDGLSSYEQYF	TRBV28	.	TRBJ2-7
CSAPGAARDTQYF	TRBV20-1	.	TRBJ2-3
CASSYSDPWGSSYNSPLHF	TRBV6-5	.	TRBJ1-6
CASSEEGHYYTF	TRBV2	.	TRBJ1-2
CASSYTRAEDTQYF	TRBV7-2	many	TRBJ2-3
CASRTGDTGANVLTF	TRBV28	few	TRBJ2-6
CASSQEFRAPQHF	TRBV4-1	.	TRBJ1-5
CASSAQGVWSPTDTQYF	TRBV25-1	.	TRBJ2-3
CASGLWGQPQHF	TRBV28	.	TRBJ1-5
CASSLDGEGPQHF	TRBV11-1	few	TRBJ1-5
CASSLLGTPETQYF	TRBV7-4	.	TRBJ2-5
CASSKKGTVSNQPQHF	TRBV12-3/TRBV12-4	.	TRBJ1-5
CASRGGNIDTQYF	TRBV7-2	.	TRBJ2-3
CASSSPFTDTQYF	TRBV7-2	few	TRBJ2-3
CASSLKADLGRTQYF	TRBV27	few	TRBJ2-5
CASKVREITDTQYF	TRBV6-1	few	TRBJ2-3
CASSFQGTQYF	TRBV7-9	.	TRBJ2-5
CASSSTSGLSDTQYF	TRBV7-8	few	TRBJ2-3
CASSLRMGLNTEAFF	TRBV11-2	.	TRBJ1-1
CAISPGQIANNEQFF	TRBV10-3	few	TRBJ2-1
CASSLVLVADTQYF	TRBV7-2	.	TRBJ2-3
CASHRPSVNTEAFF	TRBV23-1	.	TRBJ1-1
CASSDAGGAEGYEQYF	TRBV6-2/TRBV6-3	few	TRBJ2-7